Below are 5 T cell receptor beta chains sequenced from a single sample in a study of breast tumors, draining lymph nodes, adjacent tissues. TCRdb itself ran the multiplex PCR reads through MiXCR, one entry per CDR3 protein. The data contain roughly 8,300 distinct CDR3 sequences, under 50% of them singletons. The specimen sequenced was tumor-adjacent breast tissue. These receptors were obtained from a female donor with breast cancer. Some clones in this sample may be carry-over from other donors' samples.

This clonotype appeared many times. The chain links TRBV6-2 or TRBV6-3 to TRBJ2-3; D remains unclear. V was trimmed by 2 bases and J by 0 bases, leaving 9 bases between them. CDR1 and CDR2 from the germline V gene are MNHEY and SVGEGT. There are 15 residues in the CDR3. The CDR3 sequence is CASSYRRASTDTQYF. As DNA, the CDR3 is TGTGCCAGCAGTTACCGTCGGGCTAGCACAGATACGCAGTATTTT.

The sample holds many counts of this clonotype. The chain uses TRBV5-1 and TRBJ1-4; 9 bases are shared with TRBD1. CDR1 and CDR2 (germline): SGHRS, YFSETQ. V lost 4 bases, J lost 4 bases, and 8 bases stayed unmatched. This CDR3 has 16 residues. The CDR3 nucleotides read TGCGCCAGCAGCATTCAAGGACAGGGGAGTAATGAAAAACTGTTTTTT. This codes for CASSIQGQGSNEKLFF.

This clonotype is classed as medium-sized. The chain couples TRBV6-5 to TRBJ2-5, with a weak D call TRBD2 (6 bases). The CDR3 is 19 residues long. The germline V and J ends were trimmed by 2 bases and 3 bases, with 25 bases remaining between them. CDR1 and CDR2 from the germline V gene are MNHEY and SVGAGI. Here the CDR3 DNA reads TGTGCCAGCAGTTACCGTCCCCCTGGAACCATAGGAGGGAAAGAGACCCAGTACTTC. Protein product: CASSYRPPGTIGGKETQYF.

This rearrangement joins TRBV20-1 to TRBJ1-2; D gene uncertain. Deletions cut 6 bases from V and 0 bases from J, with 5 bases between. CDR1 is DFQATT and CDR2 is SNEGSKA in the germline V gene (reference sequence). The CDR3 loop spans 11 amino acids. CDR3 protein: CSASPNYGYTF. The CDR3 nucleotides read TGCAGTGCGTCCCCTAACTATGGCTACACCTTC.

V and J are TRBV29-1 and TRBJ2-2, with no clear D. V was shortened by 7 bases and J by 5 bases, with 8 bases between the two germline ends. Germline V gene lookup returns CDR1 SQVTM and CDR2 ANQGSEA. The CDR3 contains 11 residues. This chain's CDR3 is CSAGGTGELFF. CDR3 DNA sequence: TGCAGCGCTGGTGGTACCGGGGAGCTGTTTTTT.